The 20 T cell receptor beta chains below come from one sample, sequenced in a study of cytomegalovirus exposure and HLA in healthy donors. 13 Jbeta primers and 60 Vbeta primers were used for the PCR. The table came from immunoSEQ multiplex PCR; TCRdb's copy has only in-frame clones and leaves some out. The profile shows roughly 150,000 clones, around 85% of them singletons. Material for sequencing was PBMCs. The receptor source for this set is a boy aged 2 to 10 in good health and CMV-seronegative.

As to this clone: Because the CDR3's place on the DNA is in doubt, the DNA is left out and the CDR3 is given as listed by TCRdb. The rearrangement joins TRBV7-2 to TRBJ2-1; the DNA was not compared with TRBD1, the D call given in the table. The V gene's germline CDR1 is SGHTA and CDR2 FQGNSA. The CDR3 numbers 12 amino acids, ends counted. CDR3 amino acids: CASSFGQGAKFF.

The V and J genes are TRBV28 and TRBJ1-3; the D gene is possibly TRBD1 (5 bases). This CDR3 is 14 amino acids long. In germline, CDR1 is MDHEN, CDR2 SYDVKM. V was cut by 6 bases and J by 4 bases, with 13 bases left in between. The CDR3 nucleotides read TGTGCCAGCAGAGGCGGGGCAGGGGGAAACACCATATATTTT. Its protein is CASRGGAGGNTIYF.

Regarding this clone: One end of the junction is discordant with germline, which a read error may explain. This chain uses TRBV5-1 with TRBJ1-4; D may be TRBD1 (5 bases). The CDR3 is 14 amino acids. Germline V gene data show CDR1 as SGHRS and CDR2 as YFSETQ. The CDR3 reads CASRLTVYNEKLFF. The CDR3, as DNA: TGCGCCAGCCGCTTGACAGTTTATAATGAAAAACTGTTTTTT.

This sequence joins TRBV5-5 and TRBJ1-3; D uncertain. Germline V gene data show CDR1 as SGHKS and CDR2 as YYEKEE (reference sequence). The V gene lost 0 bases and the J gene lost 0 bases, with 13 bases spanning the gap. The CDR3 has 17 residues. This chain's CDR3 is CASSLESVRLSGNTIYF. CDR3 DNA sequence: TGTGCCAGCAGCTTGGAGAGTGTCCGCCTCTCTGGAAACACCATATATTTT.

J is TRBJ1-2 and V is TRBV19; 12 positions agree with TRBD1. Germline-derived CDR1 and CDR2 are LNHDA and SQIVND (reference sequence). CDR3 length: 15 residues. With V trimmed by 3 bases and J by 8 bases, 7 bases remained unmatched. CDR3 coding DNA: TGTGCCAGTAGTATCCTAGGGACAGGGGGCCGAGGCTACACCTTC. It specifies CASSILGTGGRGYTF. The whole variable domain, remainder taken from reference TRBV19 and TRBJ1-2, is DGGITQSPKYLFRKEGQNVTLSCEQNLNHDAMYWYRQDPGQGLRLIYYSQIVNDFQKGDIAEGYSVSREKKESFPLTVTSAQKNPTAFYLCASSILGTGGRGYTFGSGTRLTVV.

The rearrangement joins TRBV15 to TRBJ1-3; D is possibly TRBD1 (5 bases). Germline values: CDR1 LNHNV, CDR2 YYDKDF (reference sequence). With 0 bases removed from V and 3 bases from J, the gap between germline ends came to 9 bases. CDR3 length: 15 residues. The CDR3 protein is CATSRDDTGGNTIYF. The CDR3 bases are TGTGCCACCAGCAGAGATGATACAGGTGGAAACACCATATATTTT.

J is TRBJ1-1 and V is TRBV7-9; weak D call: TRBD1 (6 bases). Germline V gene sequence: CDR1 SEHNR, CDR2 FQNEAQ (reference sequence). Trimming removed 1 base at V and 0 bases at J, with 15 bases between. There are 17 residues in the CDR3. The CDR3 region is CASSLGQGPNLNTEAFF. In DNA form, the CDR3 reads TGTGCCAGCAGCTTAGGTCAGGGGCCAAATCTGAACACTGAAGCTTTCTTT. Drawing the rest from reference TRBV7-9 and TRBJ1-1, the complete variable domain is DTGVSQNPRHKITKRGQNVTFRCDPISEHNRLYWYRQTLGQGPEFLTYFQNEAQLEKSRLLSDRFSAERPKGSFSTLEIQRTEQGDSAMYLCASSLGQGPNLNTEAFFGQGTRLTVV.

This sequence joins TRBV27 and TRBJ2-1; tentative D call: TRBD2 (5 bases). CDR1 and CDR2 from the germline V gene are MNHEY and SMNVEV (reference sequence). The CDR3 has 13 residues. V gave up 5 bases and J gave up 4 bases, with 9 bases separating them. CDR3: CASSRPGYNEQFF. In nucleotides, the CDR3 is TGTGCCAGCAGTCGCCCGGGGTACAATGAGCAGTTCTTC.

The rearrangement joins TRBV28 to TRBJ1-6; D may be TRBD1 (5 bases). The CDR3 has 13 residues. The ends were cut back, 5 bases at V and 8 bases at J, with 10 bases in the middle. The germline V gene has CDR1 MDHEN and CDR2 SYDVKM. DNA of the CDR3: TGTGCCAGCAGTCCCCCGGGGGATTCACCCCTCCACTTT. It translates to CASSPPGDSPLHF.

The chain has TRBV14 and TRBJ1-3, with D possibly being TRBD1 (6 bases). With 1 base removed from V and 0 bases from J, the gap between germline ends came to 13 bases. The CDR3 loop spans 17 amino acids. Germline CDR1 SGHDN, CDR2 FVKESK. The CDR3: CASSQGPRQVSGNTIYF. DNA for the CDR3: TGTGCCAGCAGCCAAGGCCCCCGACAGGTCTCTGGAAACACCATATATTTT.

This clone was picked up one time. CDR3 residues: CASSPGTGGGTGELFF. For the CDR3, the DNA is TGTGCCAGCAGCCCCGGGACAGGGGGCGGCACCGGGGAGCTGTTTTTT. The chain employs TRBV9 and TRBJ2-2; 12 positions agree with TRBD1. The CDR3 has 16 amino acids. The junction had 5 bases not matched to a gene; V was cut back by 4 bases and J by 4 bases. Germline lookup yields CDR1 SGDLS and CDR2 YYNGEE.

The chain is built from TRBV7-9 and TRBJ1-2, with D unresolved. The germline V gene encodes CDR1 SEHNR and CDR2 FQNEAQ (reference sequence). The germline V and J ends were trimmed by 5 bases and 4 bases, with 17 bases remaining between them. The CDR3 totals 15 residues. The CDR3 reads CASSRPGGPGYGYTF. The CDR3 bases are TGTGCCAGCAGCCGTCCCGGCGGCCCCGGCTATGGCTACACCTTC.

The chain couples TRBV27 to TRBJ2-1; D gene uncertain. V lost 3 bases to trimming and J lost 2 bases, with 5 bases between them. The CDR3 is 13 amino acids. Germline CDR1 and CDR2: MNHEY and SMNVEV (reference sequence). CDR3 DNA: TGTGCCAGCAGTTTTCTCCCCTACAATGAGCAGTTCTTC. Residues: CASSFLPYNEQFF.

The chain links TRBV19 to TRBJ1-1; a possible D gene is TRBD1 (5 bases). Germline CDR1 LNHDA, CDR2 SQIVND (reference sequence). Trimming stripped 2 bases from V and 0 bases from J, with 19 bases between. This CDR3 has 18 residues. In nucleotides, the CDR3 is TGTGCCAGTAGTATAAGAGGACCGGGGGACCGAATGAACACTGAAGCTTTCTTT. Amino acids: CASSIRGPGDRMNTEAFF.

The J gene is TRBJ1-2, the V gene TRBV10-1; D is uncertain. Germline V gene data show CDR1 as WNHNN and CDR2 as SYGVQD (reference sequence). This CDR3 is built from 13 residues. Trimming shortened V by 2 bases and J by 2 bases, and 6 bases separated the two germline ends. The chain's CDR3 is CASSERGNYGYTF. The CDR3 nucleotides read TGCGCCAGCAGTGAGAGAGGGAACTATGGCTACACCTTC.

The rearrangement joins TRBV30 to TRBJ2-5; D possibly corresponds to TRBD2 (5 bases). Germline V lookup: CDR1 GTSNPN, CDR2 SVGIG (reference sequence). The CDR3 spans 13 residues. V gave up 4 bases and J gave up 3 bases, with 12 bases separating them. In DNA, the CDR3 is TGTGCCTGGACTCCTTCCGGGGAAGAGACCCAGTACTTC. This codes for CAWTPSGEETQYF.

V usage is TRBV6-1 and J usage is TRBJ2-3, with D maybe TRBD1 (6 bases). This CDR3 is built from 16 residues. V lost 4 bases and J 4 bases, leaving 18 bases between the germline ends. The germline CDR1 and CDR2 sequences are MNHNS and SASEGT. CDR3 amino acids: CASSGLQGGASDTQYF. In DNA form, the CDR3 reads TGTGCCAGCAGTGGACTACAGGGTGGGGCGTCAGATACGCAGTATTTT.

CDR3 residues: CASSGWRTGAGANVLTF. The CDR3 nucleotides read TGTGCCAGCAGTGGCTGGAGGACAGGGGCTGGGGCCAACGTCCTGACTTTC. V gene TRBV6-1 combines with J gene TRBJ2-6, with 9 bases fitting TRBD1. The germline gives CDR1 MNHNS, CDR2 SASEGT. J gave up 2 bases and V 4 bases, and 6 bases lay outside the gene matches. This CDR3 region has 17 residues.

This chain links TRBV27 with TRBJ1-2; TRBD1 agrees at 9 bases. The CDR3 is 15 amino acids. Losses at the gene ends were 8 bases for V and 2 bases for J; bases not matched to a gene: 9. From germline, CDR1 is MNHEY and CDR2 SMNVEV (reference sequence). The CDR3 region is CASRWTGDGNYGYTF. The CDR3 nucleotides are TGTGCCAGCCGCTGGACAGGGGATGGGAACTATGGCTACACCTTC.

The chain couples TRBV6-6 to TRBJ1-4; D might be TRBD1 (5 bases). The CDR3 loop spans 13 amino acids. Trimming stripped 7 bases from V and 4 bases from J, with 10 bases between. The germline V gene encodes CDR1 MNHNY and CDR2 SVGAGI (reference sequence). The CDR3 DNA sequence: TGTGCCAGCAAGGGCGGGGGTAATGAAAAACTGTTTTTT. Encoded protein: CASKGGGNEKLFF.